Following are 5 T cell receptor beta chains from one sample sequenced in a study of response to subunit inactivated influenza vaccine. TCRdb analysed the RT-PCR reads with MiXCR anew, one entry per CDR3 protein. The sample carries 500,000 or so distinct CDR3 sequences, 9.5% to 13% recorded once. The starting material was PBMCs from blood, obtained roughly 46 days after vaccination. Source of these receptors: a man between 50 and 59 years old who received an inactivated influenza vaccine.

This clonotype was observed a handful of times. The chain employs TRBV4-2 and TRBJ1-2, with 9 bases that match TRBD1. There are 18 residues in the CDR3. Germline CDR1 LGHNA, CDR2 YNFKEQ. The V gene end was trimmed by 1 base and the J gene end by 3 bases; junction bases not matched to a gene: 12. CDR3 residues: CASSQAPGQGGSDYGYTF. DNA of the CDR3: TGTGCCAGCAGCCAAGCACCGGGACAGGGCGGTTCAGACTATGGCTACACCTTC.

This clonotype came up many times. The V and J genes are TRBV7-8 and TRBJ2-5, with 8 positions matching TRBD2. The CDR3 consists of 19 residues. With V trimmed by 1 base and J by 0 bases, 13 bases remained unmatched. Per the germline V gene, CDR1 is SGHVS and CDR2 is FQNEAQ. CDR3 region: CASSLGRLAGVINQETQYF. CDR3 nucleotide sequence: TGTGCCAGCAGCTTAGGGAGGCTAGCGGGCGTTATCAACCAAGAGACCCAGTACTTC.

In its sample, this clonotype was seen many times. This rearrangement joins TRBV25-1 to TRBJ2-7, with a weak D call TRBD1 (7 bases). The germline CDR1 and CDR2 sequences are MGHDK and SYGVNS. V shed 5 bases and J shed 5 bases, with 16 bases lying between them. This CDR3 spans 14 amino acids. The CDR3 here is CASSTQGGIDEQYF. CDR3 nucleotide sequence: TGTGCCAGCAGTACTCAGGGGGGAATCGACGAGCAGTACTTC.

This clonotype was observed a few times. This rearrangement joins TRBV27 to TRBJ2-2; 8 bases match TRBD1. There are 14 residues in the CDR3. Per the germline V gene, CDR1 is MNHEY and CDR2 is SMNVEV (reference sequence). V shed 6 bases and J 2 bases; nucleotides not matched to a gene: 2. CDR3 region: CASRGQANTGELFF. The CDR3 DNA reads TGTGCCAGCAGGGGACAGGCAAACACCGGGGAGCTGTTTTTT.

This clonotype showed up just a few times. This chain joins TRBV7-3 and TRBJ2-1; a possible D gene is TRBD2 (6 bases). The V end lost 4 bases, the J end lost 6 bases, and 25 bases lay between the germline ends. Germline CDR1 is SGHTA and CDR2 is FQGTGA. The CDR3 loop spans 18 amino acids. Here the CDR3 reads CASSSWEVRVLRFNEQFF. CDR3 sequence (DNA): TGTGCCAGCAGCTCCTGGGAGGTGCGGGTACTCCGGTTCAATGAGCAGTTCTTC.